These T cell receptor beta chains were read from a single sample in a study of PD-L1 blockade in urothelial cancer. Generated by immunoSEQ multiplex PCR, the TCRdb table keeps only in-frame clones and is missing some. The sample lists around 50,000 clones, approximately 85% seen once, with under 2.5% in the top ten. The source was PBMCs, collected around atezolizumab (anti-PD-L1) treatment. Receptor source: a man aged 45-65 years with urothelial cancer. The CDR3 runs from the conserved cysteine through the conserved F or W. The D gene is left open where the match is weak. Not every row has a clone size; where given, it reads once, few, many or a size class.

d_call: NA; j_call: TRBJ2-7; v_call: TRBV12-5; clone_size: NA; cdr3_nt: TGTGCTAGTGGTTTGGCCCCCAGAGCGGAGCCCTCCTACGAGCAGTACTTC; cdr3_aa: CASGLAPRAEPSYEQYF
d_call: NA; j_call: TRBJ2-5; v_call: TRBV7-7; clone_size: NA; cdr3_nt: TGTGCTAGCAGTGCGGACGGAGGTAGCGGAGAGACCCAGTACTTC; cdr3_aa: CASSADGGSGETQYF
d_call: NA; j_call: TRBJ2-1; v_call: TRBV28; clone_size: NA; cdr3_nt: TGTGCCAGCAGTTCAGGGTATGGTGTGGACAATGAGCAGTTCTTC; cdr3_aa: CASSSGYGVDNEQFF
d_call: TRBD1; j_call: TRBJ1-5; v_call: TRBV5-8; clone_size: NA; cdr3_nt: TGTGCCAGCAGCTTGGCCGCGGGACAGTCCTTGGCCCAGCATTTT; cdr3_aa: CASSLAAGQSLAQHF
d_call: NA; j_call: TRBJ1-1; v_call: TRBV12-5; clone_size: few; cdr3_nt: TGTGCTAGTGGCCTGGACTTGGCGGAAGCTTTCTTT; cdr3_aa: CASGLDLAEAFF
d_call: NA; j_call: TRBJ1-2; v_call: TRBV30; clone_size: many; cdr3_nt: TGTGCCTCTTGGCAGGTTAACTATGGCTACACCTTC; cdr3_aa: CASWQVNYGYTF
d_call: NA; j_call: TRBJ2-5; v_call: TRBV19; clone_size: NA; cdr3_nt: TGTGCCAGTAGTATCTTGGGGGGTTCGGGGTACCAAGAGACCCAGTACTTC; cdr3_aa: CASSILGGSGYQETQYF
d_call: TRBD2; j_call: TRBJ2-1; v_call: TRBV9; clone_size: NA; cdr3_nt: TGTGCCAGCAGCGTAGGGCTAGCGGGATATCTTGAGCAGTTCTTC; cdr3_aa: CASSVGLAGYLEQFF
d_call: NA; j_call: TRBJ2-3; v_call: TRBV7-3; clone_size: NA; cdr3_nt: TGTGCCAGCAGCTTATACGCGGGGCTTAGCACAGATACGCAGTATTTT; cdr3_aa: CASSLYAGLSTDTQYF
d_call: NA; j_call: TRBJ2-7; v_call: TRBV27; clone_size: NA; cdr3_nt: TGTGCCAGCAGTTCGGGAGCGCTGGGGCACTACGAGCAGTACTTC; cdr3_aa: CASSSGALGHYEQYF
d_call: TRBD1; j_call: TRBJ2-2; v_call: TRBV6-5; clone_size: few; cdr3_nt: TGTGCCAGCAGTTACACCGGGACAGTTCGAACCGGGGAGCTGTTTTTT; cdr3_aa: CASSYTGTVRTGELFF
d_call: TRBD1; j_call: TRBJ2-5; v_call: TRBV11-2; clone_size: NA; cdr3_nt: TGTGCCAGCAGCTTTACAGGGGGCGGGGAGACCCAGTACTTC; cdr3_aa: CASSFTGGGETQYF
d_call: NA; j_call: TRBJ2-5; v_call: TRBV27; clone_size: NA; cdr3_nt: TGTGCCAGCAGTTCGAACAGGGTGAGGGAGACCCAGTACTTC; cdr3_aa: CASSSNRVRETQYF
d_call: NA; j_call: TRBJ1-2; v_call: TRBV7-2; clone_size: NA; cdr3_nt: TGTGCCAGCAGCTTAGGAGGACAATCTAGCTATGGCTACACCTTC; cdr3_aa: CASSLGGQSSYGYTF
d_call: TRBD1; j_call: TRBJ2-3; v_call: TRBV11-2; clone_size: once; cdr3_nt: TGTGCCAGCAGCTACACAGGGGAACAAGATACGCAGTATTTT; cdr3_aa: CASSYTGEQDTQYF
d_call: TRBD2; j_call: TRBJ2-5; v_call: TRBV7-2; clone_size: once; cdr3_nt: TGTGCCAGCAGCTTTGGGGCGGGGGGAGAGACCCAGTACTTC; cdr3_aa: CASSFGAGGETQYF
d_call: NA; j_call: TRBJ2-1; v_call: TRBV5-4; clone_size: NA; cdr3_nt: TGTGCCAGCAGCTTGGGTGCTAGTAACAATGAGCAGTTCTTC; cdr3_aa: CASSLGASNNEQFF
d_call: TRBD2; j_call: TRBJ2-3; v_call: TRBV7-2; clone_size: few; cdr3_nt: TGTGCCAGCAGCTACCGAGCGGGAGTCACAGATACGCAGTATTTT; cdr3_aa: CASSYRAGVTDTQYF
d_call: NA; j_call: TRBJ1-2; v_call: TRBV10-3; clone_size: NA; cdr3_nt: TGTGCCATCAGGGACAGCCCCCCGGACTATGGCTACACCTTC; cdr3_aa: CAIRDSPPDYGYTF
d_call: NA; j_call: TRBJ2-5; v_call: TRBV19; clone_size: NA; cdr3_nt: TGTGCCCATGAGGAGGGCCCAGAGACCCAGTACTTC; cdr3_aa: CAHEEGPETQYF
d_call: TRBD2; j_call: TRBJ2-7; v_call: TRBV15; clone_size: NA; cdr3_nt: TGTGCCACCAGCAGAGTGGCTAGCGGGAGCTACGAGCAGTACTTC; cdr3_aa: CATSRVASGSYEQYF
d_call: NA; j_call: TRBJ1-1; v_call: TRBV6-1; clone_size: NA; cdr3_nt: TGTGCCAGCAGTGACAGGGAAGGCACTGAAGCTTTCTTT; cdr3_aa: CASSDREGTEAFF
d_call: NA; j_call: TRBJ2-4; v_call: TRBV15; clone_size: NA; cdr3_nt: TGTGCCACCAGCAGAGTGGGGCAGGGGAAAAACATTCAGTACTTC; cdr3_aa: CATSRVGQGKNIQYF
d_call: TRBD1; j_call: TRBJ1-5; v_call: TRBV25-1; clone_size: few; cdr3_nt: TGTGCCAGCAGTCCCAGGGGGCAGAATAGCAATCAGCCCCAGCATTTT; cdr3_aa: CASSPRGQNSNQPQHF
d_call: TRBD1; j_call: TRBJ2-2; v_call: TRBV11-3; clone_size: NA; cdr3_nt: TGTGCCAGCAGCTTAGGACAGGGTTTCACCGGGGAGCTGTTTTTT; cdr3_aa: CASSLGQGFTGELFF
d_call: NA; j_call: TRBJ2-1; v_call: TRBV28; clone_size: NA; cdr3_nt: TGTGCCAGCAGTCCCCTCGGGACTGCTGACAATGAGCAGTTCTTC; cdr3_aa: CASSPLGTADNEQFF
d_call: NA; j_call: TRBJ1-2; v_call: TRBV28; clone_size: NA; cdr3_nt: TGTGCCAGCCTGGCACCAGCTAACTATGGCTACACCTTC; cdr3_aa: CASLAPANYGYTF
d_call: TRBD1; j_call: TRBJ2-7; v_call: TRBV7-9; clone_size: NA; cdr3_nt: TGTGCCAGCAGCCCCCCTCGGACAGGTTTGAACGAGCAGTACTTC; cdr3_aa: CASSPPRTGLNEQYF